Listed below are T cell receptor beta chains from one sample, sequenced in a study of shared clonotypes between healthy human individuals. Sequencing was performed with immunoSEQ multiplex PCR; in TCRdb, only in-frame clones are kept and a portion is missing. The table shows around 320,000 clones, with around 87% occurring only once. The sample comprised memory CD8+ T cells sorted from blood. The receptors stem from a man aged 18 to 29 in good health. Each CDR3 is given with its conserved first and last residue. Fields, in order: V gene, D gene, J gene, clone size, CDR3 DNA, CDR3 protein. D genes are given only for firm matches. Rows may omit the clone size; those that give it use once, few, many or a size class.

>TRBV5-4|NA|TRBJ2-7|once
TGTGCCAGCAGCTCACAGGACCACTCCTACGAGCAGTACTTC
CASSSQDHSYEQYF
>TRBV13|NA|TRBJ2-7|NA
TGTGCCAGCAGCTTATATCCCGACAGATCTATCTACGAGCAGTACTTC
CASSLYPDRSIYEQYF
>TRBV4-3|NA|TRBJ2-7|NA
TGCGCCAGCAGCCAAGATAGCGGAATGGCCTACGAGCAGTACTTC
CASSQDSGMAYEQYF
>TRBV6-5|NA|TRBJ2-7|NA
TGTGCCAGCAGTTACTCGATGGGGGACGAGCAGTACTTC
CASSYSMGDEQYF
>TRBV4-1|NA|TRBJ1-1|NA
TGCGCCAGCAGCCAAATTGGGGGTAACACTGAAGCTTTCTTT
CASSQIGGNTEAFF
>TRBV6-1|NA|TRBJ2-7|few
TGTGCCAGCATCGTCCGGGACTTCTCCTACGAGCAGTACTTC
CASIVRDFSYEQYF
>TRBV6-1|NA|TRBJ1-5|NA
TGTGCCAGCAGTGAAGTAATAGGGCTTAGCAATCAGCCCCAGCATTTT
CASSEVIGLSNQPQHF
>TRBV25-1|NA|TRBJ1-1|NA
TGTGCCAGCAGTCTGGGCCCGGAGGCTTTCTTT
CASSLGPEAFF
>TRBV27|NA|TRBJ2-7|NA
TGTGCCACGCGGAGTGGGGCCCTCTACGAGCAGTACTTC
CATRSGALYEQYF
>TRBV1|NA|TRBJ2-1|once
TGCACCAGCAGCCAAGATCGACTAGCGGGAGTGCGCTACAATGAGCAGTTCTTC
CTSSQDRLAGVRYNEQFF
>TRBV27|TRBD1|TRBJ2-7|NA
TGTGCCAGCAAAAGACAGGGATTGTTCTACGAGCAGTACTTC
CASKRQGLFYEQYF
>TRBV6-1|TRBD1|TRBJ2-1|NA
TGTGCCAGCAGTGAAAGGACAGGGGGAGTGAGCTCCTACAATGAGCAGTTCTTC
CASSERTGGVSSYNEQFF
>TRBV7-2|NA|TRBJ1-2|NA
TGTGCCAGCAGCCGGGGCGGGACTGGCTACACCTTC
CASSRGGTGYTF
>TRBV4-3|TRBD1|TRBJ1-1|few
TGCGCCAGCAGCCAGGGGGGGACAGGGGTGAACACTGAAGCTTTCTTT
CASSQGGTGVNTEAFF
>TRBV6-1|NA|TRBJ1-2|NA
TGTGCCAGCAGTGAAGAGGCAGGGGTGTTCTCCGGAAACTATGGCTACACCTTC
CASSEEAGVFSGNYGYTF
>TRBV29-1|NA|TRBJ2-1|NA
TGCAGCGGCCGACCGGGACACCTCAATGAGCAGTTCTTC
CSGRPGHLNEQFF
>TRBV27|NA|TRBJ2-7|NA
TGTGCCAGCAGTTTATCAGGGAGTGGCTACGAGCAGTACTTC
CASSLSGSGYEQYF
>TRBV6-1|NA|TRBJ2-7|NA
TGTGCCAGCAGTCACCCGTCGGGGGGCTTCTACGAGCAGTACTTC
CASSHPSGGFYEQYF